The T cell receptor (beta chain) under discussion was sequenced for a study of blood T cells in healthy people across ages (dated by TCRdb to the mid-2010s). Study-level background: In model experiments, template switching captured about one uniquely barcoded TCR beta cDNA molecule for every two T cells. Age-related changes in TCR beta repertoire diversity were measured in the study by deep sequencing normalized with unique cDNA molecular identifiers. The donors were split into four age groups: young (average around 15 years), middle-aged (about 40), aged (approximately 59) and long-lived (approximately 80). Donors of different ages were randomly distributed across sequencing lanes to avoid experimental bias. For two donors (one aged 18 to 29 and one aged 80 or older), the study analyzed two additional independent replicas of 1 million unique cDNA reads from the same blood draw. Broader findings and caveats from the paper: A strong correlation was found between observed TCR beta diversity and the percentage of naive T cells measured by flow cytometry. Observed TCR beta diversity per million T cells fell roughly linearly with age, and a significant reduction was already apparent by age about 36. Compared with the aged group, the long-lived group had more naive CD4+ T cells, fewer expanded clones and increased TCR diversity, a pattern suggesting age selection. Because the CMV infection status of the donors was unknown, age-related changes in expanded clonotypes may potentially have been confounded. Bulk unsorted PBMC profiling prevented conclusive comparison of naive and antigen-experienced compartments. Estimates of total diversity from one million sequenced T cells were regarded as lower bounds and underestimates.

As for this clonotype: This clone's antigen is unknown. Per-base quality was not reported, and no clone a single base away is much larger than it.

Libraries were constructed by 5' RACE. For sequencing, an Illumina HiSeq 2500 was employed. A second PCR of roughly 6 to 12 cycles was run with a J-beta primer mix and a sample-barcoded 5' primer. Each TCR beta cDNA molecule received a unique molecular identifier from a template-switch 5' adaptor carrying 12 random nucleotides. At least 2.5 million CDR3-containing paired-end reads were obtained from each sample. The Mint cDNA synthesis kit, primed by a TRBC-specific oligonucleotide, was used to synthesize first-strand cDNA from all RNA. Following uracil-DNA glycosylase treatment, a first 18-cycle PCR with universal primers M1SS and BC2_uni_R was performed on all cDNA. The authors' analysis ran thus. Each sample was normalized by randomly selecting 1 million high-quality reads, each carrying a distinct molecular identifier. Reads with shared molecular identifiers were discarded instead of being binned into consensus sequences. MiTCR, with a Q25 quality threshold and the strictest error-elimination algorithm, was used for CDR3 identification, clonotype clustering and error correction. A nonparametric unseen species model with Euler transformation was used to estimate lower-bound total TCR beta diversity. TCRdb trimmed the raw reads at Q25, called clones with MiXCR and kept productive beta chains. Entries are consolidated by CDR3 protein sequence, retaining the most common genes and DNA. Clone size and V and J calls follow TCRdb, not the original study. The sample data list over 600,000 distinct CDR3 sequences, and around half of these were observed just once. Less than 20% of the sample is held by the ten biggest clonotypes.

Counted from cysteine to phenylalanine, this CDR3 has 14 amino acids. Only the CDR3 region is kept as DNA, spanning 42 bases read in frame from base 1. Sequences LGHNA (CDR1) and YNFKEQ (CDR2) are obtained from the germline V gene. The donors were roughly 39 Caucasian individuals from Russia, aged roughly 6 to 100 years, who were systemically healthy. Approximately 9.3 milliliters of peripheral blood were collected from each donor into EDTA-treated Vacutainer tubes. Ficoll-Paque density-gradient centrifugation was used to isolate PBMCs, with at least 6.5 million per sample. Total RNA was extracted from PBMCs with Trizol reagent, with at least 5.5 micrograms obtained per sample. The percentages of naive CD45RAhigh/CD27high T cells were determined by flow cytometry on a PBMC aliquot from every donor.

Specimen: blood. In this chain, TRBV4-2 is recombined with TRBJ2-5; the D gene is not confidently resolved. The end of the DNA is better explained by TRBJ2-7, so the J call may be wrong. This TCR derives from a man older than 75 in good health. CDR3 region: CASSQEDGYYEQYF. The nucleotide sequence reads as follows: TGTGCCAGCAGCCAAGAAGATGGTTACTACGAGCAGTACTTC.